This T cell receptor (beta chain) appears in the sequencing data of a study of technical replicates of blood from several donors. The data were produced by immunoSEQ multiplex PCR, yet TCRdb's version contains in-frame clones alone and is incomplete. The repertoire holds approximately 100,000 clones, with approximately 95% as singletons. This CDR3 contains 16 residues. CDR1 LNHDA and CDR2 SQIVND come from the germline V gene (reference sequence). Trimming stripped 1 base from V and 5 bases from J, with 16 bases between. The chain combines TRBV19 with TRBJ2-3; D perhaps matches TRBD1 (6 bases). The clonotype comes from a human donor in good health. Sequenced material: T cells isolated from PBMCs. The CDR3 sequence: CASSIGTAVTRDTQYF. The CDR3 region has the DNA TGTGCCAGTAGTATAGGGACAGCGGTTACCCGAGATACGCAGTATTTT.